Each of the 23 T cell receptor beta chains below was sequenced from the same sample in a study of tumor and adjacent non-tumor tissue in lung cancer (dated 2018 in TCRdb). Library prep was done by multiplex PCR. The sequencer was an Illumina HiSeq 2500. TCRbeta libraries were constructed through three rounds of nested PCR with primers (Table S4) according to protocols modified from ARM-PCR. TCRdb reworked the public reads: Q25 trimming with fastp, MiXCR clone assembly, productive beta chains retained. Every CDR3 protein is listed once, alongside the most common genes and DNA of its rows. The sample has just over 200,000 distinct CDR3 sequences on record, 71% of them singletons. Approximately 25% of the sample is in the top ten clones. RNA was extracted from bulk unsorted tissue and checked for quality with a NanoDrop ND-1000 and an Agilent 2100. The source material was lung tumor tissue. Receptors originate from a man aged 55 to 69 with non-small cell lung cancer.

There are a few counts of this clonotype. This chain links TRBV12-3 or TRBV12-4 with TRBJ1-2, with TRBD1 matching over 9 bases. This CDR3 region has 15 residues. V dropped 5 bases and J dropped 8; count of bases not matched to a gene: 12. CDR3 loop: CASSRPGQGARGYTF. The CDR3 region has the DNA TGTGCCAGCAGTCGACCGGGACAGGGAGCAAGAGGCTACACCTTC.

Note on this clonotype: With a much larger clone just one base away, this may be a read error. The chain recombines TRBV12-3 or TRBV12-4 with TRBJ1-1, with 9 bases fitting TRBD1. The length of the CDR3 is 15 residues. V was clipped by 11 bases and J by 5 bases; unmatched bases: 15. Written as DNA, the CDR3 is TGTGCCGGCACCCTCCGCGGGACAGGGTCGACTGAAGCTTTCTTT. Protein product: CAGTLRGTGSTEAFF.

V is TRBV5-8 and J is TRBJ2-1, with TRBD2 identical over 14 bases. V dropped 6 bases and J dropped 8; count of bases not matched to a gene: 7. Germline CDR1 and CDR2: SGHTS and YDEGEE. There are 15 residues in the CDR3. CDR3: CASTQGLAGVDEQFF. The CDR3 DNA is TGTGCCAGCACCCAGGGACTAGCGGGAGTCGATGAGCAGTTCTTC.

This clonotype was seen ten or more times. V and J are TRBV4-1 and TRBJ2-2; D is ambiguous. V was cut by 4 bases and J by 4 bases, with 7 bases left in between. CDR1 and CDR2 from the germline V gene are MGHRA and YSYEKL. The CDR3 loop spans 13 amino acids. Written as DNA, the CDR3 is TGCGCCAGCAGCCGCGACCCCACCGGGGAGCTGTTTTTT. This translates into CASSRDPTGELFF.

The chain has TRBV5-8 and TRBJ2-1; no clear D gene. Trimming took off 0 bases at V and 3 bases at J, with 7 bases between the two ends. The CDR3 consists of 14 residues. Germline CDR1 is SGHTS and CDR2 is YDEGEE. CDR3 DNA sequence: TGTGCCAGCAGCTTGGGAGTCGGCTACAATGAGCAGTTCTTC. Protein product: CASSLGVGYNEQFF.

About this clonotype: Given the absence of the conserved phenylalanine or tryptophan at the CDR3 end, a read error is likely. The gene calls are TRBV4-3 and TRBJ1-1; D is unclear. The length of the CDR3 is 16 residues. Germline-derived CDR1 and CDR2 are LGHNA and YSLEER. Deletions cut 0 bases from V and 0 bases from J, with 11 bases between. CDR3 region: CASSQEWGGMNTEAFL. The CDR3 DNA follows: TGCGCCAGCAGCCAAGAGTGGGGAGGCATGAACACTGAAGCTTTCTTA.

In regard to this clonotype: A much larger clone differs from this one at a single base, so this may be a read error. V usage is TRBV28 and J usage is TRBJ2-3; D unclear. Germline V gives CDR1 MDHEN, CDR2 SYDVKM. The CDR3 is 15 residues long. V lost 5 bases and J lost 5, with 17 bases in between. The CDR3 DNA is TGTGCCAGCAGTCACCGTTCCAGTTTAAGAGATACGCAGTATTTT. Its protein is CASSHRSSLRDTQYF.

This clonotype was seen repeatedly, ten times or more. The rearrangement joins TRBV11-2 to TRBJ2-1; 8 bases are a match to TRBD1. Per the germline V gene, CDR1 is SGHAT and CDR2 is FQNNGV. The CDR3 is made up of 15 amino acids. V was clipped by 5 bases and J by 4 bases; unmatched bases: 7. The CDR3, as DNA: TGTGCCAGCAGCCCTGGACAGGGAAAGTACAATGAGCAGTTCTTC. Protein sequence: CASSPGQGKYNEQFF.

This chain connects TRBV6-6 to TRBJ2-2; tentatively, D is TRBD2 (7 bases). Trimming shortened V by 9 bases and J by 3 bases, and 20 bases separated the two germline ends. The CDR3 length is 16 residues. The germline V gene has CDR1 MNHNY and CDR2 SVGAGI (reference sequence). CDR3 sequence: CASPKKQGGDTGELFF. CDR3 nucleotides: TGTGCCAGTCCCAAGAAACAGGGAGGGGACACCGGGGAGCTGTTTTTT.

Concerning this clonotype: Mismatch with germline at one junction end may stem from a read error. This sequence joins TRBV12-3 or TRBV12-4 and TRBJ2-3; unclear D gene. The CDR3 runs 13 residues. CDR3 sequence reads: CSSTPVSTDMQYF. The CDR3 nucleotides are TGTAGCAGCACCCCCGTTAGCACAGATATGCAGTATTTT.

For this clonotype: Germline is not matched at one junction end, which may reflect a read error. The chain recombines TRBV6-1 with TRBJ1-1; 7 nucleotides match TRBD1. The germline V gene has CDR1 MNHNS and CDR2 SASEGT. The CDR3 spans 13 residues. CDR3 DNA sequence: TGTGCCAGCACCGGACAGGTCAACACTGAAGCTTCCTTT. Translation: CASTGQVNTEASF.

This clonotype was seen at least ten times. The chain employs TRBV29-1 and TRBJ1-3, with D uncertain. The germline V and J ends were trimmed by 4 bases and 8 bases, with 6 bases remaining between them. CDR3 length equals 10 residues. CDR1 is SQVTM and CDR2 is ANQGSEA in the germline V gene. CDR3 in DNA: TGCAGCGTTGGTCCGGACACCATATATTTT. As protein: CSVGPDTIYF. The whole variable domain, filled in from reference TRBV29-1 and TRBJ1-3, reads SAVISQKPSRDICQRGTSLTIQCQVDSQVTMMFWYRQQPGQSLTLIATANQGSEATYESGFVIDKFPISRPNLTFSTLTVSNMSPEDSSIYLCSVGPDTIYFGEGSWLTVV.

Notes on this clonotype: Germline and junction disagree at one end, which may indicate a read error. V gene TRBV27 combines with J gene TRBJ2-7; tentatively, D is TRBD1 (6 bases). The CDR3 covers 13 residues. Germline assignment: CDR1 MNHEY and CDR2 SMNVEV (reference sequence). The CDR3: CASSRKIGQPGNF. CDR3 DNA: TGTGCCAGCAGTCGAAAAATAGGACAGCCCGGGAACTTC.

This clonotype has at least ten counts. The chain has TRBV20-1 and TRBJ1-5; TRBD1 aligns across 7 bases. This CDR3 has 15 amino acids. V trimming: 2 bases; J trimming: 3 bases; junction bases outside the gene matches: 7. Per the germline V gene, CDR1 is DFQATT and CDR2 is SNEGSKA (reference sequence). CDR3 protein: CSARRVQGNNQPQHF. The CDR3, as DNA: TGCAGTGCTAGACGAGTACAGGGGAACAATCAGCCCCAGCATTTT.

The table lists this clonotype with a count of one. The V gene is TRBV29-1, the J gene TRBJ2-5; 9 bases are a match to TRBD2. Trimming took 7 bases from V and 2 from J; bases not matched to a gene: 5. CDR3 length: 13 residues. Per germline, CDR1 SQVTM and CDR2 ANQGSEA. CDR3 region: CSGSGLAQETQYF. The CDR3 DNA is TGCAGCGGGAGCGGACTAGCGCAAGAGACCCAGTACTTC.

V and J are TRBV12-3 or TRBV12-4 and TRBJ1-1; weak D call: TRBD1 (6 bases). CDR3 length: 14 residues. Trimming stripped 4 bases from V and 4 bases from J, with 13 bases between. The CDR3 here is CASSWQGLITEAFF. CDR3 DNA sequence: TGTGCCAGCAGTTGGCAGGGGCTCATCACTGAAGCTTTCTTT.

Remarks on this clonotype: The germline gene is not matched at one end of the junction; a read error may be the cause. The rearrangement uses TRBV7-2 and TRBJ2-1, with 10 bases identical to TRBD2. This CDR3 has 16 residues. The germline gives CDR1 SGHTA, CDR2 FQGNSA. CDR3: CASILASGSIVNEQFF. The CDR3 DNA follows: TGTGCCAGCATCTTAGCTAGCGGGAGTATAGTCAATGAGCAGTTCTTC.

On this clonotype: The junction departs from the called germline gene at one end, perhaps through a read error. This sequence joins TRBV4-2 and TRBJ1-4, with a possible D match to TRBD1 (6 bases). Germline assignment: CDR1 LGHNA and CDR2 YNFKEQ. There are 18 residues in the CDR3. The DNA for the CDR3 is TGTGCCATCAGCCAGGGTTCGACAGGCTACTCAACTAATGAAAAACTGTTTTTT. Protein: CAISQGSTGYSTNEKLFF.

Turning to this clonotype: A much larger clone lies one base from this, so it may be a read error. This rearrangement joins TRBV12-3 or TRBV12-4 to TRBJ2-1; D may be TRBD1 or TRBD2 (6 bases each). CDR3 length: 13 residues. Trimming took off 9 bases at V and 8 bases at J, with 17 bases between the two ends. This CDR3 reads CASEGGGFDEQFF. CDR3 in DNA: TGTGCCAGTGAAGGGGGAGGATTTGATGAGCAGTTCTTC.

The genes are TRBV6-5 and TRBJ2-7; 9 positions match TRBD1. Trimming took 6 bases from V and 0 from J; bases not matched to a gene: 6. This CDR3 spans 15 amino acids. CDR1 MNHEY and CDR2 SVGAGI come from the germline V gene. CDR3 bases: TGTGCCAGCAGCTGGGACAGGGTGAGCTCCTACGAGCAGTACTTC. Translation: CASSWDRVSSYEQYF.

Comments on this clonotype: A read error may be the cause here, since a much bigger clone is one base away. The chain couples TRBV10-2 to TRBJ2-7; D possibly corresponds to TRBD2 (5 bases). This CDR3 contains 11 residues. CDR1 WSHSY and CDR2 SAAADI come from the germline V gene. In DNA form, the CDR3 reads TGCGCCACCGAGGACGACTACGAGCGGTACTTC. Translation: CATEDDYERYF.

There are a few counts of this clonotype. The V and J genes are TRBV6-2 or TRBV6-3 and TRBJ2-5; 8 bases are shared with TRBD2. The V gene's germline CDR1 is MNHEY and CDR2 SVGEGT. J lost 4 bases, V lost 8 bases, and 12 bases had no gene match. This CDR3 is built from 15 residues. CDR3 in amino acids: CASGIPLTSGETQYF. The DNA for the CDR3 is TGTGCCAGCGGAATCCCCCTAACTAGCGGAGAGACCCAGTACTTC.

Points on this clonotype: Compared with germline, one end of the junction differs, possibly owing to a read error. CDR3 coding DNA: TGTGCCAGCTGTGTCCGAAAACCTACAGATACGCAGTATTTT. Translating it yields CASCVRKPTDTQYF. This chain connects TRBV10-1 to TRBJ2-3; D not resolved. This CDR3 is 14 amino acids long. Germline V lookup: CDR1 WNHNN, CDR2 SYGVQD (reference sequence).